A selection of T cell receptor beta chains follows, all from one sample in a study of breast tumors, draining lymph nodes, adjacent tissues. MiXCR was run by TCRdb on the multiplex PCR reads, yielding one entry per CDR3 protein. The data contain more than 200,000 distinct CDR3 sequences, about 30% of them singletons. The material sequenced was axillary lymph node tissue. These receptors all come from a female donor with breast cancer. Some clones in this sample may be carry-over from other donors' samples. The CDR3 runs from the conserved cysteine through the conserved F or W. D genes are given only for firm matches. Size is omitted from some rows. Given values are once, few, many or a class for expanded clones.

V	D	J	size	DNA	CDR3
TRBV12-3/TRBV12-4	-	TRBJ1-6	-	TGTGCTAGCAGTTCTGGGACGTTGTCAGCCCTCCACTTT	CASSSGTLSALHF
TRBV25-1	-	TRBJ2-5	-	TGTGCCACCACAGGGCAAGAGACCCAGTACTTC	CATTGQETQYF
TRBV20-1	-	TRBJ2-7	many	TGCAGTGCTAGGACTCCGCTCAACTCCTACGAGCAGTACTTC	CSARTPLNSYEQYF
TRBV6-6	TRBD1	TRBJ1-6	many	TGTGCCAGCAGTCACGACAGGGGGGGCTATAATTCACCCCTCCACTTT	CASSHDRGGYNSPLHF
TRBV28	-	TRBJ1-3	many	TGTGCCAGCAGTTTAGTTAGGCTCTCTGGAAACACCATATATTTT	CASSLVRLSGNTIYF
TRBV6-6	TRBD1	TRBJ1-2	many	TGTGCCAGCAGTTACTCGGGCGGACAGGGGAATGGCTACACCTTC	CASSYSGGQGNGYTF
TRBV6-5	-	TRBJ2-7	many	TGTGCCAGTTGGAGGTCTAGCGTCCCCTACGAGCAGTACTTC	CASWRSSVPYEQYF
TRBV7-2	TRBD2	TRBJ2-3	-	TGTGCCAGCAGTTGGGGTAGCGGGAGAACAACCGGGGATACGCAGTATTTT	CASSWGSGRTTGDTQYF
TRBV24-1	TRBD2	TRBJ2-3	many	TGTGCCACCAGTGACAACTCCAAGACTAGCGGACGCACAGATACGCAGTATTTT	CATSDNSKTSGRTDTQYF
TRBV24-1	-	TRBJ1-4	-	TGTGCCACCAGTGATAGGGGACCATATGAAAAACTGTTTTTT	CATSDRGPYEKLFF
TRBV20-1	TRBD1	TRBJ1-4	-	TGCAGTGCTAGAGTTCCCCCGGGACAGGGTAGAGAAAAACTGTTTTTT	CSARVPPGQGREKLFF
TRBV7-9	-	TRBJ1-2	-	TGTGCCAGCAGCCCAGGGTGTGGGGAAGGATCAGGCTACACCTTC	CASSPGCGEGSGYTF
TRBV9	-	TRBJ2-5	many	TGTGCCAGCAGCGTAGGGATGCCAGGGATGGAGACCCAGTACTTC	CASSVGMPGMETQYF
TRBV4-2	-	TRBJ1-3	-	TGTGCCAGCAGCCAAGTCGAGGCAGGGGTTGGAAACACCATATATTTT	CASSQVEAGVGNTIYF
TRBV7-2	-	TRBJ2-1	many	TGTGCCAGCAGCCCAGCCGGGACCATGGATGAGCAGTTCTTC	CASSPAGTMDEQFF
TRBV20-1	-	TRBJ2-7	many	TGCAGTGCTAGAGATAGTGGCAGGGCCACCTACGAGCAGTACTTC	CSARDSGRATYEQYF
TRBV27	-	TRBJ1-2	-	TGTGCCAGCAGTCCCGGGGGGGCCTCCTATGGCTACACCTTC	CASSPGGASYGYTF
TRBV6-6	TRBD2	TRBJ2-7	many	TGTGCCAGCAATCACCCTGGACTAGCGAATGAGCAGTACTTC	CASNHPGLANEQYF
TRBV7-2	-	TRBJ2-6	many	TGTGCCAGCAGCCTCAACTGGGCCAACGTCCTGACTTTC	CASSLNWANVLTF
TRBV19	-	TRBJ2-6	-	TGTGCCAGTAGTGGTCTGAGCTCTGGGGCCAACGTCCTGACTTTC	CASSGLSSGANVLTF